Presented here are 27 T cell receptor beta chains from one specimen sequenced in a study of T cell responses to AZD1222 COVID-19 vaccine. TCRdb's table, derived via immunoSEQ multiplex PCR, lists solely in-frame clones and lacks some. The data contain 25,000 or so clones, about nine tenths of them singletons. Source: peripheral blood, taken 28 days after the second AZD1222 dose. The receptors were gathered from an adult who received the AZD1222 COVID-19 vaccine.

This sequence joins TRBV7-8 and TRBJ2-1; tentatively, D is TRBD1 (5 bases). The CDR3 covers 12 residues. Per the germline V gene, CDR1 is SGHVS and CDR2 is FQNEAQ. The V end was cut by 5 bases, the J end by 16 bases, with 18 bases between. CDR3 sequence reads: CASSPTPGYGFF. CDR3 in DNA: TGTGCCAGCAGCCCGACCCCAGGGTACGGATTCTTC.

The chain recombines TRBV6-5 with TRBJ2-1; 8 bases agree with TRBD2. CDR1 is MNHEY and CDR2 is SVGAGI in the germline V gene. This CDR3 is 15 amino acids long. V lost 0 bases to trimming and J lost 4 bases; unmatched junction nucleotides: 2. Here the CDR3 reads CASSYSASGYNEQFF. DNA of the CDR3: TGTGCCAGCAGTTACTCGGCTAGCGGGTACAATGAGCAGTTCTTC.

The CDR3 region is CASSISNYGYTF. The CDR3 coding sequence is TGTGCCAGTAGTATCAGTAACTATGGCTACACCTTC. The chain recombines TRBV19 with TRBJ1-2, with D unclear. The germline CDR1 and CDR2 sequences are LNHDA and SQIVND (reference sequence). Trimming cost V 3 bases and J 1 base, with 3 bases left between them. CDR3 size: 12 residues. Filled out from reference TRBV19 and TRBJ1-2, the complete variable domain reads DGGITQSPKYLFRKEGQNVTLSCEQNLNHDAMYWYRQDPGQGLRLIYYSQIVNDFQKGDIAEGYSVSREKKESFPLTVTSAQKNPTAFYLCASSISNYGYTFGSGTRLTVV.

The CDR3 DNA reads as TGTGCCACCAGTGATTTTACGGGAGGAGGGGATACGCAGTATTTT. Amino acids: CATSDFTGGGDTQYF. The chain has TRBV24-1 and TRBJ2-3; 7 bases are shared with TRBD2. The junction had 6 bases not matched to a gene; V was cut back by 1 base and J by 6 bases. Germline V lookup: CDR1 KGHDR, CDR2 SFDVKD. This CDR3 is built from 15 residues.

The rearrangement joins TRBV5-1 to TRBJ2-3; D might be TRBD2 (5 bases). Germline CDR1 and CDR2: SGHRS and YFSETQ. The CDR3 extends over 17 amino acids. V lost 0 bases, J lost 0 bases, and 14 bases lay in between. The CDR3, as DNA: TGCGCCAGCAGCTTGGCGCGGGCAGGCCCTAGCACAGATACGCAGTATTTT. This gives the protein CASSLARAGPSTDTQYF.

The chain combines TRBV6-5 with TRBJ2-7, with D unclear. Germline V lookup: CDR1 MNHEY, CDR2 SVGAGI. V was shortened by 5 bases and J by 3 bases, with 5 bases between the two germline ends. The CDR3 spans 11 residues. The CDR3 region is CASSLIYEQYF. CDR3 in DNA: TGTGCCAGCAGTCTAATCTACGAGCAGTACTTC.

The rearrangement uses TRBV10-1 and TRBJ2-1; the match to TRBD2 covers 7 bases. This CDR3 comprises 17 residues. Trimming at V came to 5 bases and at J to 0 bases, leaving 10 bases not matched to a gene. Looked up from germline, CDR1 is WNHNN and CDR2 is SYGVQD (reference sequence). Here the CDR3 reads CASSRTSDSSSYNEQFF. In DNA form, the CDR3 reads TGCGCCAGCAGTCGGACTAGTGATAGTAGCTCCTACAATGAGCAGTTCTTC.

CDR3 residues: CASSIPTGDEKLFF. CDR3 nucleotide sequence: TGTGCCAGTAGTATTCCCACAGGGGACGAAAAACTGTTTTTT. The chain joins TRBV19 to TRBJ1-4; 7 bases map to TRBD1. The CDR3 spans 14 residues. With 3 bases clipped from V and 8 bases from J, the junction kept 6 bases outside the gene matches. CDR1 and CDR2 (germline): LNHDA, SQIVND (reference sequence).

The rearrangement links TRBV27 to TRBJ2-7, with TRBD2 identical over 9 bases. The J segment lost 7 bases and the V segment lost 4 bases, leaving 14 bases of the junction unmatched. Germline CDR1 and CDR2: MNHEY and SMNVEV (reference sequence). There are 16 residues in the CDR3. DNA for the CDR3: TGTGCCAGCAGTTCCTTCTGGCGGGAGGGCCCGTGGGAGCAGTACTTC. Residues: CASSSFWREGPWEQYF.

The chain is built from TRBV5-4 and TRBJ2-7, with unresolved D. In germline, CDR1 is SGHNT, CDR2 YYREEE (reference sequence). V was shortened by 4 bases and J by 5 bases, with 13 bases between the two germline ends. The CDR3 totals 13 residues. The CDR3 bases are TGTGCCAGCAGCGCATCGGTCCCGGACGAGCAGTACTTC. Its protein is CASSASVPDEQYF.

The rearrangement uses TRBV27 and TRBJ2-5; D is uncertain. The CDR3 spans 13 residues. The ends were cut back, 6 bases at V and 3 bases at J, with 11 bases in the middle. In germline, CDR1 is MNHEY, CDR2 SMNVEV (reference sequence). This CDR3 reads CASRRGMKETQYF. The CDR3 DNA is TGTGCCAGCAGGCGCGGTATGAAAGAGACCCAGTACTTC.

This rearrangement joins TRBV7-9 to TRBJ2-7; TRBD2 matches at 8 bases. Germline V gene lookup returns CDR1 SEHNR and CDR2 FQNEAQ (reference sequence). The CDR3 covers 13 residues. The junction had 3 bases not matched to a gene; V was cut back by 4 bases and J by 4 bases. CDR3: CASSYTGGYEQYF. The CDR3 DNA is TGTGCCAGCAGCTACACGGGGGGGTACGAGCAGTACTTC.

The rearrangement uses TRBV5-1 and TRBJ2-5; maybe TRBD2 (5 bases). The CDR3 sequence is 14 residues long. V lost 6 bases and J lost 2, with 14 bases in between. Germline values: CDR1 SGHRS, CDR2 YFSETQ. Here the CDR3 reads CASKRAQEQETQYF. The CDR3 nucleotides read TGCGCCAGCAAGAGGGCCCAGGAGCAAGAGACCCAGTACTTC.

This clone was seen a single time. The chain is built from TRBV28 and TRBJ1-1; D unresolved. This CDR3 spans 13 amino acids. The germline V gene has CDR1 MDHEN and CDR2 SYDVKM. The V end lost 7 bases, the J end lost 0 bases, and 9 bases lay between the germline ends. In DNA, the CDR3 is TGTGCCAGCATTAACTACATGAACACTGAAGCTTTCTTT. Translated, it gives CASINYMNTEAFF.

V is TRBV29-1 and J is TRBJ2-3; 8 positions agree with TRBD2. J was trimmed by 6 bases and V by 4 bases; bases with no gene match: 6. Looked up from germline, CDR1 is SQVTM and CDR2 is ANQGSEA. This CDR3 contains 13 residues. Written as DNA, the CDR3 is TGCAGCGTTGGGAGCGGGAGAGGGGATACGCAGTATTTT. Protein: CSVGSGRGDTQYF.

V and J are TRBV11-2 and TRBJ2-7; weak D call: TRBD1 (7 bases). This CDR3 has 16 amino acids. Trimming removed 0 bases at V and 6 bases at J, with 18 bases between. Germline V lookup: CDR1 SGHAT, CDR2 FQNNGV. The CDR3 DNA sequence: TGTGCCAGCAGCTTAGAAACAGGGGATCGCGGGGCCGAGCAGTACTTC. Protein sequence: CASSLETGDRGAEQYF.

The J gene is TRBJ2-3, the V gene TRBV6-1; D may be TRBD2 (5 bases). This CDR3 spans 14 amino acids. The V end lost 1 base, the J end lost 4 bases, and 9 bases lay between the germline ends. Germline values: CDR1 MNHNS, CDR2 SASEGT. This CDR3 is CASSEGVGADTQYF. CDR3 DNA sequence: TGTGCCAGCAGTGAAGGTGTCGGGGCAGATACGCAGTATTTT.

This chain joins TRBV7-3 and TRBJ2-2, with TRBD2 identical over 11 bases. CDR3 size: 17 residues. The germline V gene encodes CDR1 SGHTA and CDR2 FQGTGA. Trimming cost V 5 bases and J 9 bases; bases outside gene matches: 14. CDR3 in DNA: TGTGCCAGCAGCCCCCCCGGGACTAGCGGTTCGGGTAGGGAGCTGTTTTTT. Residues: CASSPPGTSGSGRELFF.

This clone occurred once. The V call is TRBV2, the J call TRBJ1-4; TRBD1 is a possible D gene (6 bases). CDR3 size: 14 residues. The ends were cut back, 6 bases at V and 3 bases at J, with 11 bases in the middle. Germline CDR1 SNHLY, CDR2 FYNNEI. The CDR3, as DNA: TGTGCCAGCAGGGAGACAGGTTCTAATGAAAAACTGTTTTTT. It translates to CASRETGSNEKLFF.

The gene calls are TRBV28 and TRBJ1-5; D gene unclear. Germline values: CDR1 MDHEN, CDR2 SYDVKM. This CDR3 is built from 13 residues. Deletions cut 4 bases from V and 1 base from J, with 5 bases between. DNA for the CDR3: TGTGCCAGCAGTTGGATGAGCAATCAGCCCCAGCATTTT. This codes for CASSWMSNQPQHF.

DNA for the CDR3: TGCGCCAGCAGCCAAGATACTAGCGACTACAATGAGCAGTTCTTC. Its protein is CASSQDTSDYNEQFF. The rearrangement joins TRBV4-1 to TRBJ2-1, with 7 nucleotides matching TRBD2. V shed 0 bases and J 3 bases; nucleotides not matched to a gene: 2. Germline values: CDR1 MGHRA, CDR2 YSYEKL. The CDR3 runs 15 residues.

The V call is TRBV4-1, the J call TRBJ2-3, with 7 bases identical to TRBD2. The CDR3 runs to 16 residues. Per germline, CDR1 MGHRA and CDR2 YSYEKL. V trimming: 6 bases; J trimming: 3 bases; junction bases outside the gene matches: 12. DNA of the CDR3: TGCGCCAGCAGTCGTTTATGGGGGGGAGAAACAGATACGCAGTATTTT. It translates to CASSRLWGGETDTQYF.

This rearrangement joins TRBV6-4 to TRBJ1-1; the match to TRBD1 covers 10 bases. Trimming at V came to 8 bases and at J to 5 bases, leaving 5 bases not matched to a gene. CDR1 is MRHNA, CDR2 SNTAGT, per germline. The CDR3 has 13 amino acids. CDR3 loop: CASLRTGGTEAFF. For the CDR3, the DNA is TGTGCCAGCCTCCGGACAGGGGGAACTGAAGCTTTCTTT.

DNA of the CDR3: TGTGCCAGCGGACAGTTTAACACTGAAGCTTTCTTT. Translated, it gives CASGQFNTEAFF. This rearrangement joins TRBV2 to TRBJ1-1; D perhaps matches TRBD1 (6 bases). CDR3 size: 12 residues. Trimming shortened V by 8 bases and J by 2 bases, and 9 bases separated the two germline ends. Per germline, CDR1 SNHLY and CDR2 FYNNEI.

The CDR3 nucleotides read TGTGCCAGCAGCTTAGAAGGGCCTCATGGGGAGCAGTACTTC. Translated, it gives CASSLEGPHGEQYF. This chain links TRBV11-2 with TRBJ2-7; unclear D gene. The V end was cut by 0 bases, the J end by 7 bases, with 13 bases between. This CDR3 spans 14 amino acids. Germline V gives CDR1 SGHAT, CDR2 FQNNGV.

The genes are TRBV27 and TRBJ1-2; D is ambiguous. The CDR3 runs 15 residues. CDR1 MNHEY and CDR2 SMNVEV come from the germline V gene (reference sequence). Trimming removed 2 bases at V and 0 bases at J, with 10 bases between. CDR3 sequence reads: CASSLGHQANYGYTF. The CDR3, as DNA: TGTGCCAGCAGTTTAGGGCACCAAGCTAACTATGGCTACACCTTC.

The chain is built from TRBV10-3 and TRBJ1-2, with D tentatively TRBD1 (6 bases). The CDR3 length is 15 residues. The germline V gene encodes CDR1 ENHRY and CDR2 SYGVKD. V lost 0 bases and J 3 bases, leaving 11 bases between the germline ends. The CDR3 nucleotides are TGTGCCATCAGTGAGTCCTCAGGACAGCACTATGGCTACACCTTC. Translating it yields CAISESSGQHYGYTF.